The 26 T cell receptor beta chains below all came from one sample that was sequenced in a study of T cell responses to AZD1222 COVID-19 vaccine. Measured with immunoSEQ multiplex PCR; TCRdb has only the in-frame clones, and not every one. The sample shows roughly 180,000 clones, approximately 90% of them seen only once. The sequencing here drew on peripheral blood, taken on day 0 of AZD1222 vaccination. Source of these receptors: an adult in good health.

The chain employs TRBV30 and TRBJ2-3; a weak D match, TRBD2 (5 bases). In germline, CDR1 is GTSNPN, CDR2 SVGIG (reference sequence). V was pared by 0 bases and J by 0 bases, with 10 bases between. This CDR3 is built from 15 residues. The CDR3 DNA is TGTGCCTGGAGTGTACTTGGCGGGAGCACAGATACGCAGTATTTT. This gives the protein CAWSVLGGSTDTQYF.

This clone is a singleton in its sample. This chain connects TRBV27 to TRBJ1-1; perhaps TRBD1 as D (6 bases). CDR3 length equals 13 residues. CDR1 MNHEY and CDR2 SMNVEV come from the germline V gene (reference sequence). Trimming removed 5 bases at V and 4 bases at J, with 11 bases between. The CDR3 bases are TGTGCCAGCAGTACAGGGTTACTCACTGAAGCTTTCTTT. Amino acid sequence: CASSTGLLTEAFF.

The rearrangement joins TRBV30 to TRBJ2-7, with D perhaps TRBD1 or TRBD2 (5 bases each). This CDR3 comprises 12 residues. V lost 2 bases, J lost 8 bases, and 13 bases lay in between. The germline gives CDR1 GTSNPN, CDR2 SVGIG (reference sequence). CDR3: CAWSLGEIQQYF. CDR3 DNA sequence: TGTGCCTGGAGTTTGGGGGAAATCCAGCAGTACTTC.

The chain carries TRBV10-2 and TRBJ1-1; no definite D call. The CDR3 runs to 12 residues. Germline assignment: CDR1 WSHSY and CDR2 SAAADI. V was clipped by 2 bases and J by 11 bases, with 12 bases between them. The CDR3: CASSEGSRLAFF. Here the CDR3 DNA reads TGCGCCAGCAGTGAGGGGTCGCGTCTCGCTTTCTTT.

CDR3 in amino acids: CASSFSLTPDRGIYEQYF. The CDR3 nucleotides read TGTGCCAGCAGTTTCTCCCTTACACCGGACAGGGGTATCTACGAGCAGTACTTC. The rearrangement joins TRBV27 to TRBJ2-7; 9 bases fit TRBD1. Looked up from germline, CDR1 is MNHEY and CDR2 is SMNVEV (reference sequence). The CDR3 has 18 residues. The J segment lost 3 bases and the V segment lost 3 bases, leaving 15 bases of the junction unmatched.

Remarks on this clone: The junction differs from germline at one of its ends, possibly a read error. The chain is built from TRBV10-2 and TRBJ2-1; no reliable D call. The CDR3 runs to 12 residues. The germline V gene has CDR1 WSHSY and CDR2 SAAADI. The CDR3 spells CASSDSHNEQFF. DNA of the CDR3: TGCGCCAGCAGTGACTCCCACAATGAGCAGTTCTTC.

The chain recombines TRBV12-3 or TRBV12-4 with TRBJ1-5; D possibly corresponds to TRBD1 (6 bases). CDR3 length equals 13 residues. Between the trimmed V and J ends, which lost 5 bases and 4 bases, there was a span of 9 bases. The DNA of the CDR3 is TGTGCCAGCAGTAGGACAGAAAATCAGCCCCAGCATTTT. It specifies CASSRTENQPQHF.

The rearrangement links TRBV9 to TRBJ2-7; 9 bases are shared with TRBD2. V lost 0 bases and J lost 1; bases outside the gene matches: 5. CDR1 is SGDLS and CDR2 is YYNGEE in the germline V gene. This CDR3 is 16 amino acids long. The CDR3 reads CASSVGASGVSYEQYF. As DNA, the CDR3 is TGTGCCAGCAGCGTAGGGGCTAGCGGGGTGTCCTACGAGCAGTACTTC.

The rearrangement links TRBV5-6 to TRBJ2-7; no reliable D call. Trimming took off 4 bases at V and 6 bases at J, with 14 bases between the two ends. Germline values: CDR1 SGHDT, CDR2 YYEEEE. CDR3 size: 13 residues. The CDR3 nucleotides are TGTGCCAGCAGCCGGCTGGGTCGTCCCGAGCAGTACTTC. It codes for CASSRLGRPEQYF.

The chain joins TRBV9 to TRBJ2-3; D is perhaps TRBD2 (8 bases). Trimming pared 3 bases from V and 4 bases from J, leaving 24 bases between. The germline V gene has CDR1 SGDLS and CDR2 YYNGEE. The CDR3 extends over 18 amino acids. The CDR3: CASSATGTRTSRADTQYF. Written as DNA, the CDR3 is TGTGCCAGCAGCGCGACAGGGACCAGGACTAGCCGGGCAGATACGCAGTATTTT. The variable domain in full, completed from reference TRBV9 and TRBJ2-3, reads DSGVTQTPKHLITATGQRVTLRCSPRSGDLSVYWYQQSLDQGLQFLIQYYNGEERAKGNILERFSAQQFPDLHSELNLSSLELGDSALYFCASSATGTRTSRADTQYFGPGTRLTVL.

In DNA, the CDR3 is TGTGCCAGCAGTTCCGGGACAGGGGTCTATGGCTACACCTTC. Translation: CASSSGTGVYGYTF. V gene TRBV6-5 combines with J gene TRBJ1-2; TRBD1 agrees at 10 bases. Germline loops: CDR1 MNHEY, CDR2 SVGAGI. The junction had 3 bases not matched to a gene; V was cut back by 4 bases and J by 4 bases. The CDR3 is 14 residues long.

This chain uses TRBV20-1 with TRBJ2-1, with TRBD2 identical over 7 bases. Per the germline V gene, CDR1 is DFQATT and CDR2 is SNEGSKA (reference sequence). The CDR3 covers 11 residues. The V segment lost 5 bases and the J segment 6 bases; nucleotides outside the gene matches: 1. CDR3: CSARLANEQFF. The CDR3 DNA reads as TGCAGTGCTCGACTAGCCAATGAGCAGTTCTTC.

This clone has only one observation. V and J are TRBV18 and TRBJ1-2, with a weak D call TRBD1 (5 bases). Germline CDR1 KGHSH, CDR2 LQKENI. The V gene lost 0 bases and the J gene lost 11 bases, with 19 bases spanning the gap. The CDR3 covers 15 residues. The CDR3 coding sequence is TGTGCCAGCTCACCACCTGCCGGGACGTCTGTTAGTTACACCTTC. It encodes CASSPPAGTSVSYTF.

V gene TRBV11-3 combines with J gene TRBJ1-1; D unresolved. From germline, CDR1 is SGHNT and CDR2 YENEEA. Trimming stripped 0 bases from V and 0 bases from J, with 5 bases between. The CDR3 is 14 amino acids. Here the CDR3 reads CASSLDSLNTEAFF. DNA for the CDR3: TGTGCCAGCAGCTTAGACAGTTTGAACACTGAAGCTTTCTTT.

CDR3 residues: CASSPTNTGELFF. CDR3 sequence (DNA): TGTGCCAGCAGCCCGACGAACACCGGGGAGCTGTTTTTT. This sequence joins TRBV9 and TRBJ2-2; the D is unclear. This CDR3 spans 13 amino acids. V shed 4 bases and J shed 0 bases, with 4 bases lying between them. Looked up from germline, CDR1 is SGDLS and CDR2 is YYNGEE.

The CDR3, as DNA: TGTGCCAGTAGTTTACGGACAGGGGGTCTGTACGAGCAGTACTTC. As protein: CASSLRTGGLYEQYF. The rearrangement joins TRBV19 to TRBJ2-7; 10 nucleotides line up with TRBD1. Germline V gene lookup returns CDR1 LNHDA and CDR2 SQIVND (reference sequence). CDR3 length: 15 amino acids. The V gene end was trimmed by 5 bases and the J gene end by 4 bases; junction bases not matched to a gene: 8.

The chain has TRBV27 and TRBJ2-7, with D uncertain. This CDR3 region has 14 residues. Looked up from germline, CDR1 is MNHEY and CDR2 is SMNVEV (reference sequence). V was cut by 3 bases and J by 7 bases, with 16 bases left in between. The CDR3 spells CASSFPGPVGEQYF. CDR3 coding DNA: TGTGCCAGCAGTTTCCCGGGCCCAGTAGGGGAGCAGTACTTC.

CDR3 in DNA: TGTGCCAGCAGCTCCATCGACCGTGGACCATACGAGCAGTACTTC. Protein: CASSSIDRGPYEQYF. The chain couples TRBV11-2 to TRBJ2-7; no firm D call. Trimming shortened V by 4 bases and J by 4 bases, and 17 bases separated the two germline ends. CDR3 length: 15 residues. Germline CDR1 reads SGHAT; CDR2 reads FQNNGV.

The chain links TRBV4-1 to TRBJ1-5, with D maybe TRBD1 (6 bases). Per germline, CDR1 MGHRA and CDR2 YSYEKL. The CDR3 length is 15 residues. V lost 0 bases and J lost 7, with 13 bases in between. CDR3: CASSQDPAGVQPQHF. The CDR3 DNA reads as TGCGCCAGCAGCCAAGATCCGGCAGGGGTACAGCCCCAGCATTTT.

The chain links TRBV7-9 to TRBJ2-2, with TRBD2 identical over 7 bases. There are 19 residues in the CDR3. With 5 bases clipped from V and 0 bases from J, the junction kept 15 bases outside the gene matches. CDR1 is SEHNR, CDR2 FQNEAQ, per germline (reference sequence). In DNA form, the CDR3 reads TGTGCCAGCAGCACCCGGACTAGTGGGCGAATACCGAACACCGGGGAGCTGTTTTTT. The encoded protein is CASSTRTSGRIPNTGELFF.

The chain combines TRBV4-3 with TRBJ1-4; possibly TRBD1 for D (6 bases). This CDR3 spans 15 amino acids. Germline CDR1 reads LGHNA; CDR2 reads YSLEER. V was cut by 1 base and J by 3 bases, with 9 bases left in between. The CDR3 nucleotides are TGCGCCAGCAGCCAAGTTTGGACAGCTAATGAAAAACTGTTTTTT. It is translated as CASSQVWTANEKLFF.

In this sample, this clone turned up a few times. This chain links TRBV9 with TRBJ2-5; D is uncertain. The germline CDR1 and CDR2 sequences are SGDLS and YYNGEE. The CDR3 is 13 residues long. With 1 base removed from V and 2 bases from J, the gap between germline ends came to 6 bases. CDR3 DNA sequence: TGTGCCAGCAGCGTATTTGGGCAAGAGACCCAGTACTTC. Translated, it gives CASSVFGQETQYF.

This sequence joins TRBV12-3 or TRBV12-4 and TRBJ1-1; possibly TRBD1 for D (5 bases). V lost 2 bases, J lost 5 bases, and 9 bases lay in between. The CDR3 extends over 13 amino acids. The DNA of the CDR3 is TGTGCCAGCAGTTTAAATGGGGGTACTGAAGCTTTCTTT. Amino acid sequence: CASSLNGGTEAFF.

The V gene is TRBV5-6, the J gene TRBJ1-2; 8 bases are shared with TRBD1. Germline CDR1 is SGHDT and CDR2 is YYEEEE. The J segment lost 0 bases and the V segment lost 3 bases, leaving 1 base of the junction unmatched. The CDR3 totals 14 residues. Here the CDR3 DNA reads TGTGCCAGCAGCTGGGACAGGTCTAACTATGGCTACACCTTC. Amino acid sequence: CASSWDRSNYGYTF.

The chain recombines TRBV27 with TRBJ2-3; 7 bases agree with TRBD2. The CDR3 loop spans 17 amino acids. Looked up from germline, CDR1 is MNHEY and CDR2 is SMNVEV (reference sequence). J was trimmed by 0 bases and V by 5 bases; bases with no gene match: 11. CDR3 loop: CASSLRWRGTSTDTQYF. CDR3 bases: TGTGCCAGCAGTCTCAGGTGGCGGGGGACCAGCACAGATACGCAGTATTTT.

This chain's CDR3 is CASSAGGGDQPQHF. CDR3 bases: TGTGCCAGCTCAGCAGGGGGCGGGGATCAGCCCCAGCATTTT. V and J are TRBV18 and TRBJ1-5, with 8 nucleotides matching TRBD1. After removal of 5 bases from V and 5 bases from J, the junction contained 5 bases not matched to a gene. Germline V gene lookup returns CDR1 KGHSH and CDR2 LQKENI. This CDR3 has 14 residues.